This T cell receptor (beta chain) originates from a study of T cell responses to AZD1222 COVID-19 vaccine. This CDR3 contains 17 residues. Germline V lookup: CDR1 SGHNT, CDR2 YYREEE (reference sequence). J gave up 3 bases and V 0 bases, and 8 bases lay outside the gene matches. The repertoire was sequenced with immunoSEQ multiplex PCR; TCRdb's copy has only in-frame clones and lacks some. Here the sample spans over 120,000 clones, around 84% being singletons. Study observations and caveats: Reportedly, nearly half the spike-specific TCRs target unmutated variant regions. White British people made up most donors, females outnumbered males, and clonal diversity was possibly underestimated. Seropositive status at baseline applied to only six AZD1222 recipients.

Concerning this clone: Its matching antigen is unknown.

The rearrangement links TRBV5-4 to TRBJ1-4; 7 bases match TRBD1. The source of this sequence is an adult who received the AZD1222 COVID-19 vaccine. The source was peripheral blood, collected 28 days after the second AZD1222 dose. As DNA, the CDR3 is TGTGCCAGCAGCTTGGCGGGGACAGCAAGAGCTAATGAAAAACTGTTTTTT. It yields the protein CASSLAGTARANEKLFF.